The 17 T cell receptor beta chains presented below share a single source sample, sequenced in a study of T cells in Graves' hyperthyroidism and ophthalmopathy. Amplified TCR beta CDR3 regions derived from RNA transcripts. When the TCR CDR3 underwent first-round RT-PCR, the HTBI primer set was used. TCRdb reprocessed the multiplex PCR reads via MiXCR and lists one record per CDR3 protein. This table has approximately 330,000 distinct CDR3 sequences, around 23% appearing once. The material sequenced was blood. The receptors here all came from a woman aged 50 to 60 with Graves' hyperthyroidism.

This clonotype was observed at least ten times. The genes are TRBV6-1 and TRBJ2-5; TRBD1 matches 9 bases. V shed 6 bases and J 6 bases; nucleotides not matched to a gene: 5. Per germline, CDR1 MNHNS and CDR2 SASEGT. The CDR3 sequence is 13 residues long. In nucleotides, the CDR3 is TGTGCCAGCAGCGGACAGGGGCGAAAGACCCAGTACTTC. Its translation: CASSGQGRKTQYF.

This clonotype came up a few times. This sequence joins TRBV19 and TRBJ2-7; D perhaps matches TRBD1 (8 bases). Deletions cut 4 bases from V and 3 bases from J, with 16 bases between. The CDR3 totals 15 residues. Per germline, CDR1 LNHDA and CDR2 SQIVND (reference sequence). The CDR3: CASSTGQGGVYEQYF. DNA of the CDR3: TGTGCCAGTAGTACAGGACAGGGAGGGGTCTACGAGCAGTACTTC. Variable domain in full (rest from reference TRBV19 and TRBJ2-7): DGGITQSPKYLFRKEGQNVTLSCEQNLNHDAMYWYRQDPGQGLRLIYYSQIVNDFQKGDIAEGYSVSREKKESFPLTVTSAQKNPTAFYLCASSTGQGGVYEQYFGPGTRLTVT.

The table lists this clonotype with many counts. This rearrangement joins TRBV18 to TRBJ2-5; 11 bases are a match to TRBD2. The trim removed 2 bases at V and 5 bases at J, leaving 4 bases unmatched. This CDR3 comprises 15 residues. Germline-derived CDR1 and CDR2 are KGHSH and LQKENI. CDR3 loop: CASSPLLAGAETQYF. In nucleotides, the CDR3 is TGTGCCAGCTCACCATTACTAGCGGGAGCGGAGACCCAGTACTTC. Full variable domain (outside the CDR3, taken from reference TRBV18 and TRBJ2-5): NAGVMQNPRHLVRRRGQEARLRCSPMKGHSHVYWYRQLPEEGLKFMVYLQKENIIDESGMPKERFSAEFPKEGPSILRIQQVVRGDSAAYFCASSPLLAGAETQYFGPGTRLLVL.

This sequence joins TRBV20-1 and TRBJ1-2; TRBD1 might be the D (6 bases). V gave up 2 bases and J gave up 4 bases, with 11 bases separating them. This CDR3 is built from 13 residues. Germline loops: CDR1 DFQATT, CDR2 SNEGSKA (reference sequence). CDR3 sequence: CSARPGQSYGYTF. In nucleotides, the CDR3 is TGCAGTGCTAGACCTGGACAGAGCTATGGCTACACCTTC.

The rearrangement joins TRBV11-2 to TRBJ2-5; 11 bases match TRBD2. The V and J ends lost 5 bases and 5 bases, in that order; junction bases with no gene match: 7. The CDR3 contains 15 residues. Germline V gene lookup returns CDR1 SGHAT and CDR2 FQNNGV. The chain's CDR3 is CASSELAGVVETQYF. CDR3 nucleotide sequence: TGTGCCAGCAGCGAACTAGCGGGAGTAGTGGAGACCCAGTACTTC.

This clonotype came up many times. The V gene is TRBV3-1, the J gene TRBJ1-1; 7 bases line up with TRBD1. Germline values: CDR1 LGHDT, CDR2 YNNKEL (reference sequence). CDR3 size: 17 residues. The trim removed 2 bases at V and 1 base at J, leaving 10 bases unmatched. The CDR3 DNA is TGTGCCAGCAGCCAAACGTTCACCAGGGGGAAGAACACTGAAGCTTTCTTT. It encodes CASSQTFTRGKNTEAFF.

This clonotype was observed at least ten times. The chain carries TRBV9 and TRBJ1-6; D uncertain. The CDR3 covers 15 residues. CDR1 and CDR2 from the germline V gene are SGDLS and YYNGEE. V gave up 4 bases and J gave up 7 bases, with 15 bases separating them. The CDR3 sequence: CASSTRTDGNSPLHF. DNA of the CDR3: TGTGCCAGCAGCACCCGGACTGACGGGAATTCACCCCTCCACTTT.

This clonotype appeared many times. The J gene is TRBJ1-3, the V gene TRBV28; possible D gene TRBD1, 5 bases. Per germline, CDR1 MDHEN and CDR2 SYDVKM. The V end was cut by 3 bases, the J end by 0 bases, with 12 bases between. The CDR3 is 16 residues long. CDR3 in amino acids: CASSFPGTFSGNTIYF. The CDR3 region has the DNA TGTGCCAGCAGTTTCCCCGGGACTTTCTCTGGAAACACCATATATTTT.

The table lists this clonotype with a few counts. The chain links TRBV4-1 to TRBJ2-3; D not resolved. This CDR3 is built from 16 residues. Germline V gene lookup returns CDR1 MGHRA and CDR2 YSYEKL. V shed 3 bases and J shed 6 bases, with 19 bases lying between them. In nucleotides, the CDR3 is TGCGCCAGCAGCCATTATCTAAGGGCGAAGGAGGATACGCAGTATTTT. Translation: CASSHYLRAKEDTQYF.

The chain carries TRBV28 and TRBJ2-5; 7 positions match TRBD1. This CDR3 contains 15 residues. Germline CDR1 is MDHEN and CDR2 is SYDVKM. Losses at the gene ends were 6 bases for V and 5 bases for J; bases not matched to a gene: 12. The CDR3 DNA sequence: TGTGCCAGCAGCAGACCGGGACAGTTTGGGGAGACCCAGTACTTC. As protein: CASSRPGQFGETQYF.

This clonotype was detected ten times or more. The rearrangement uses TRBV5-1 and TRBJ2-1, with D possibly being TRBD2 (6 bases). Trimming took 6 bases from V and 5 from J, leaving 18 bases between them. CDR1 and CDR2 (germline): SGHRS, YFSETQ. The CDR3 runs to 15 residues. CDR3 protein: CASTSTGPGDNEQFF. The CDR3 bases are TGCGCCAGCACCTCAACCGGACCGGGGGACAATGAGCAGTTCTTC.

This clonotype was seen a few times. This chain links TRBV14 with TRBJ2-4; D is unclear. CDR3 size: 15 residues. Germline assignment: CDR1 SGHDN and CDR2 FVKESK. The germline V and J ends were trimmed by 0 bases and 2 bases, with 8 bases remaining between them. The CDR3 DNA is TGTGCCAGCAGCCAAGAGATATCCCCCAAAAACATTCAGTACTTC. It translates to CASSQEISPKNIQYF.

This clonotype was recorded a few times. The chain uses TRBV6-1 and TRBJ1-5; 9 positions match TRBD1. The length of the CDR3 is 15 residues. CDR1 MNHNS and CDR2 SASEGT come from the germline V gene. Germline trimming cut 7 bases from V and 6 bases from J; bases unmatched to any gene: 10. The CDR3 sequence is CASNRDREATQPQHF. CDR3 nucleotides: TGTGCCAGCAACCGGGACAGGGAGGCGACTCAGCCCCAGCATTTT.

This clonotype occurred many times. The CDR3 DNA sequence: TGTGCCATCAGCCCGGGACAGGGGGCCTCACCCCTCCACTTT. Translation gives CAISPGQGASPLHF. This chain links TRBV10-3 with TRBJ1-6, with 12 bases lining up with TRBD1. V lost 6 bases, J lost 10 bases, and 4 bases stayed unmatched. This CDR3 comprises 14 residues. Looked up from germline, CDR1 is ENHRY and CDR2 is SYGVKD.

This clonotype was found many times. The chain carries TRBV18 and TRBJ1-3; 9 nucleotides align to TRBD1. Germline V CDR1 and CDR2: KGHSH, LQKENI. CDR3 size: 15 residues. J gave up 0 bases and V 5 bases, and 2 bases lay outside the gene matches. The CDR3 nucleotides are TGTGCCAGCTCAGGACAGGGGAGCTCTGGAAACACCATATATTTT. Translating gives CASSGQGSSGNTIYF.

This clonotype showed up many times. V and J are TRBV24-1 and TRBJ1-5; 7 bases map to TRBD1. Trimming took 4 bases from V and 3 from J; bases not matched to a gene: 2. Germline V CDR1 and CDR2: KGHDR, SFDVKD. The CDR3 runs to 14 residues. CDR3 in DNA: TGTGCCACCAGTGAAAGGGGGCTCAATCAGCCCCAGCATTTT. It is translated as CATSERGLNQPQHF.

This clonotype appeared many times. CDR3 amino acids: CASSATGLNSPLHF. The CDR3 DNA sequence: TGTGCCAGCAGTGCGACAGGACTTAATTCACCCCTCCACTTT. This chain links TRBV6-1 with TRBJ1-6; possibly TRBD1 for D (6 bases). Germline V gene sequence: CDR1 MNHNS, CDR2 SASEGT. The length of the CDR3 is 14 residues. V was cut by 4 bases and J by 6 bases, with 10 bases left in between.